The rows below give T cell receptor beta chains drawn from one sample of a study of OX40 agonist ivuxolimab in advanced cancers. The table came from immunoSEQ multiplex PCR; TCRdb's copy has only in-frame clones and leaves some out. The sample contains about 19,000 clones, around 80% of which appear only once. This specimen consisted of CD4+ or CD8+ T cells sorted from blood, obtained in a trial of the OX40 agonist ivuxolimab. The receptors here all came from an adult with an advanced solid tumor such as melanoma, head and neck, liver or kidney cancer. CDR3s include the opening cysteine and the closing phenylalanine or tryptophan. Each record gives: clone size, V gene, D gene, J gene, CDR3 DNA, CDR3 protein. A D gene is named only where the DNA matches it firmly. Size is stated for part of the rows, as once, few or many counts, or as a class when the clone is expanded.

clone size: NA; V gene: TRBV21-1; D gene: NA; J gene: TRBJ1-1; CDR3 DNA: TGTGCCAGCAGCACCGGACAGGGGGCAAGTACTGAAGCTTTCTTT; CDR3 protein: CASSTGQGASTEAFF
clone size: NA; V gene: TRBV9; D gene: TRBD2; J gene: TRBJ2-1; CDR3 DNA: TGTGCCAGCACCACGCCGGGGGGGAGCAATGAGCAGTTCTTC; CDR3 protein: CASTTPGGSNEQFF
clone size: NA; V gene: TRBV28; D gene: NA; J gene: TRBJ2-3; CDR3 DNA: TGTGCCAGCAAAAGCGACAACACAGATACGCAGTATTTT; CDR3 protein: CASKSDNTDTQYF
clone size: NA; V gene: TRBV7-7; D gene: TRBD2; J gene: TRBJ2-5; CDR3 DNA: TGTGCCAGCAGCTTAGTCCTAGCGGAAGAGACCCAGTACTTC; CDR3 protein: CASSLVLAEETQYF
clone size: few; V gene: TRBV28; D gene: NA; J gene: TRBJ2-1; CDR3 DNA: TGTGCCAGCAGTCCCCCTCCCCCACCCTACAATGAGCAGTTCTTC; CDR3 protein: CASSPPPPPYNEQFF
clone size: NA; V gene: TRBV6-6; D gene: NA; J gene: TRBJ2-7; CDR3 DNA: TGTGCCAGCAGTTACGCTGTATCCTACGAGCAGTACTTC; CDR3 protein: CASSYAVSYEQYF
clone size: NA; V gene: TRBV7-9; D gene: NA; J gene: TRBJ1-2; CDR3 DNA: TGTGCCAGCAGCTTGGGTGGAACAGTTAACTATGGCTACACCTTC; CDR3 protein: CASSLGGTVNYGYTF
clone size: NA; V gene: TRBV6-1; D gene: TRBD1; J gene: TRBJ2-7; CDR3 DNA: TGTGCCAGCATTCCTTATCTCACAGGGGCCCACGAGCAGTACTTC; CDR3 protein: CASIPYLTGAHEQYF
clone size: NA; V gene: TRBV30; D gene: TRBD2; J gene: TRBJ2-3; CDR3 DNA: TGTGCCTGGAACGACCTAGCGGTGAGCACAGATACGCAGTATTTT; CDR3 protein: CAWNDLAVSTDTQYF
clone size: NA; V gene: TRBV25-1; D gene: TRBD2; J gene: TRBJ2-3; CDR3 DNA: TGTGCCAGCAGTGACCCAGGACTAGCGGTAGATACGCAGTATTTT; CDR3 protein: CASSDPGLAVDTQYF
clone size: NA; V gene: TRBV9; D gene: TRBD2; J gene: TRBJ2-1; CDR3 DNA: TGTGCCAGCAGCGTAGGCGGGGGGTACAATGAGCAGTTCTTC; CDR3 protein: CASSVGGGYNEQFF
clone size: NA; V gene: TRBV7-2; D gene: NA; J gene: TRBJ2-4; CDR3 DNA: TGTGCCAGCAGCCCGAAAGAGGGGTGGGCCAAAAACATTCAGTACTTC; CDR3 protein: CASSPKEGWAKNIQYF
clone size: many; V gene: TRBV11-2; D gene: NA; J gene: TRBJ1-1; CDR3 DNA: TGTGCCAGCAGCTTAGTGGCCACTGAAGCTTTCTTT; CDR3 protein: CASSLVATEAFF
clone size: NA; V gene: TRBV28; D gene: NA; J gene: TRBJ2-1; CDR3 DNA: TGTGCCAGCAGCTCCCCTGAGGCCTACGTCTCCTACAATGAGCAGTTCTTC; CDR3 protein: CASSSPEAYVSYNEQFF
clone size: NA; V gene: TRBV27; D gene: TRBD2; J gene: TRBJ2-7; CDR3 DNA: TGTGCCAGCAGCACGGGGGGGGGAAACTCCTACGAGCAGTACTTC; CDR3 protein: CASSTGGGNSYEQYF
clone size: NA; V gene: TRBV5-1; D gene: NA; J gene: TRBJ1-4; CDR3 DNA: TGCGCCAGCAGCTTCCAACGTGCAACTAATGAAAAACTGTTTTTT; CDR3 protein: CASSFQRATNEKLFF
clone size: NA; V gene: TRBV4-1; D gene: TRBD1; J gene: TRBJ2-7; CDR3 DNA: TGCGCCAGCAGAAGAGGGCCAGGGGGCATTTACGAGCAGTACTTC; CDR3 protein: CASRRGPGGIYEQYF
clone size: NA; V gene: TRBV10-3; D gene: NA; J gene: TRBJ2-1; CDR3 DNA: TGTGCCATCAGTGAAGGAGGGCTTGCGGATGAGCAGTTCTTC; CDR3 protein: CAISEGGLADEQFF
clone size: NA; V gene: TRBV13; D gene: NA; J gene: TRBJ2-2; CDR3 DNA: TGTGCCAGCGGGGGGTACACCGGGGAGCTGTTTTTT; CDR3 protein: CASGGYTGELFF
clone size: NA; V gene: TRBV4-3; D gene: NA; J gene: TRBJ1-1; CDR3 DNA: TGCGCCAGCAGCCAAACAATGAACACTGAAGCTTTCTTT; CDR3 protein: CASSQTMNTEAFF
clone size: NA; V gene: TRBV7-9; D gene: TRBD2; J gene: TRBJ2-2; CDR3 DNA: TGTGCCAGCAGCTTACCAACGGGGGGGCCCAACACCGGGGAGCTGTTTTTT; CDR3 protein: CASSLPTGGPNTGELFF
clone size: NA; V gene: TRBV11-1; D gene: TRBD1; J gene: TRBJ2-2; CDR3 DNA: TGTGCCAGCACCTTGGGGACAGGGGAGTTGTGGGAGCTGTTTTTT; CDR3 protein: CASTLGTGELWELFF
clone size: NA; V gene: TRBV7-9; D gene: NA; J gene: TRBJ2-7; CDR3 DNA: TGTGCCAGCAGCCCCAACTACGAGCAGTACTTC; CDR3 protein: CASSPNYEQYF
clone size: NA; V gene: TRBV28; D gene: NA; J gene: TRBJ1-2; CDR3 DNA: TGTGCCAGCAGCCGCTCGTCGGACAGCTGGTTCTATGGCTACACCTTC; CDR3 protein: CASSRSSDSWFYGYTF
clone size: NA; V gene: TRBV19; D gene: NA; J gene: TRBJ1-3; CDR3 DNA: TGTGCCAGTAGTATCGGCGTCTCTGGAAACACCATATATTTT; CDR3 protein: CASSIGVSGNTIYF
clone size: NA; V gene: TRBV10-3; D gene: TRBD1; J gene: TRBJ1-1; CDR3 DNA: TGTGCCATCATTCCGGGACAGGGAACTGAAGCTTTCTTT; CDR3 protein: CAIIPGQGTEAFF
clone size: NA; V gene: TRBV5-6; D gene: NA; J gene: TRBJ2-3; CDR3 DNA: TGTGCCAGCAGCTTCCCCAGCACAGATACGCAGTATTTT; CDR3 protein: CASSFPSTDTQYF
clone size: NA; V gene: TRBV6-5; D gene: NA; J gene: TRBJ2-7; CDR3 DNA: TGTGCCAGCAGTTACGGACCTTACGAGCAGTACTTC; CDR3 protein: CASSYGPYEQYF
clone size: NA; V gene: TRBV5-1; D gene: NA; J gene: TRBJ1-2; CDR3 DNA: TGCGCCAGCAGCCTATACATAATGGCGGGAGGTGTTATGATGGAGAGTGGGGGCTACACCTTC; CDR3 protein: CASSLYIMAGGVMMESGGYTF
clone size: NA; V gene: TRBV27; D gene: NA; J gene: TRBJ2-7; CDR3 DNA: TGTGCCAGCAGTTCCGCCCCCTACGAGCAGTACTTC; CDR3 protein: CASSSAPYEQYF
clone size: NA; V gene: TRBV21-1; D gene: NA; J gene: TRBJ1-1; CDR3 DNA: TGTGCCAGCAGCAAAAGGAGGGACAGGAGCCCTGAAGCTTTCTTT; CDR3 protein: CASSKRRDRSPEAFF
clone size: NA; V gene: TRBV6-1; D gene: NA; J gene: TRBJ1-1; CDR3 DNA: TGTGCCAGCAGTGAGTTCCGGGCCTCAAACACTGAAGCTTTCTTT; CDR3 protein: CASSEFRASNTEAFF
clone size: once; V gene: TRBV7-3; D gene: NA; J gene: TRBJ1-1; CDR3 DNA: TGTGCCAGCAGCTTACCGGGGATGAACACTGAAGCTTTCTTT; CDR3 protein: CASSLPGMNTEAFF
clone size: NA; V gene: TRBV6-1; D gene: NA; J gene: TRBJ1-2; CDR3 DNA: TGTGCCAGCAGTGATGGAGGGGGAGGAGATGGCTACACCTTC; CDR3 protein: CASSDGGGGDGYTF
clone size: few; V gene: TRBV9; D gene: TRBD1; J gene: TRBJ1-2; CDR3 DNA: TGTGCCAGCTTCGGACAGGATGGCTACACCTTC; CDR3 protein: CASFGQDGYTF
clone size: NA; V gene: TRBV30; D gene: NA; J gene: TRBJ2-3; CDR3 DNA: TGTGCCTGGAGTTATATCACAGATACGCAGTATTTT; CDR3 protein: CAWSYITDTQYF
clone size: NA; V gene: TRBV9; D gene: TRBD2; J gene: TRBJ2-2; CDR3 DNA: TGTGCCAGCAGCGCCGCGAGCGGGGCATTGGAGCTGTTTTTT; CDR3 protein: CASSAASGALELFF
clone size: NA; V gene: TRBV11-2; D gene: NA; J gene: TRBJ2-2; CDR3 DNA: TGTGCCAGCACCGCGACCGGGGAGCTGTTTTTT; CDR3 protein: CASTATGELFF
clone size: NA; V gene: TRBV7-9; D gene: NA; J gene: TRBJ1-2; CDR3 DNA: TGTGCCAGCAGCTTATCCAATACAGGGAACTATGGCTACACCTTC; CDR3 protein: CASSLSNTGNYGYTF
clone size: NA; V gene: TRBV19; D gene: NA; J gene: TRBJ2-7; CDR3 DNA: TGTGCCAGTAGTCCAGGGTCGTGGTACGAGCAGTACTTC; CDR3 protein: CASSPGSWYEQYF
clone size: NA; V gene: TRBV5-1; D gene: NA; J gene: TRBJ2-7; CDR3 DNA: TGCGCCAGCAGCTCGGATGGGGTAGAGCAGTACTTC; CDR3 protein: CASSSDGVEQYF
clone size: once; V gene: TRBV9; D gene: NA; J gene: TRBJ2-1; CDR3 DNA: TGTGCCAGCAGCGGCGGACTTTACAATGAGCAGTTCTTC; CDR3 protein: CASSGGLYNEQFF
clone size: NA; V gene: TRBV28; D gene: NA; J gene: TRBJ2-2; CDR3 DNA: TGTGCCAGCAGTTTCCCCGGGGAGCTGTTTTTT; CDR3 protein: CASSFPGELFF
clone size: NA; V gene: TRBV9; D gene: NA; J gene: TRBJ2-1; CDR3 DNA: TGTGCCAGCAGCCGGGGGGCGGGTCATGTCTCCTACAATGAGCAGTTCTTC; CDR3 protein: CASSRGAGHVSYNEQFF
clone size: NA; V gene: TRBV28; D gene: NA; J gene: TRBJ1-1; CDR3 DNA: TGTGCCAGCAGTTTAAGGGGGAGTTGGACTGAAGCTTTCTTT; CDR3 protein: CASSLRGSWTEAFF
clone size: NA; V gene: TRBV9; D gene: NA; J gene: TRBJ2-1; CDR3 DNA: TGTGCCAGCAGCGTAGGGCAGGGGAATGAGCAGTTCTTC; CDR3 protein: CASSVGQGNEQFF
clone size: NA; V gene: TRBV29-1; D gene: NA; J gene: TRBJ1-2; CDR3 DNA: TGCAGCGTTGAAGATGTTTATGATCCGGACCGGGCTGCTGGCTACACCTTC; CDR3 protein: CSVEDVYDPDRAAGYTF
clone size: NA; V gene: TRBV7-2; D gene: NA; J gene: TRBJ2-1; CDR3 DNA: TGTGCCAGCACCTACTCCTACAATGAGCAGTTCTTC; CDR3 protein: CASTYSYNEQFF
clone size: NA; V gene: TRBV11-2; D gene: NA; J gene: TRBJ2-2; CDR3 DNA: TGTGCCAGCAGCCTCGGAGGATCCGGGGAGCTGTTTTTT; CDR3 protein: CASSLGGSGELFF
clone size: NA; V gene: TRBV6-5; D gene: TRBD1; J gene: TRBJ1-6; CDR3 DNA: TGTGCCAGCAGTTACGCCGACAGGGGTAGTTCACCCCTCCACTTT; CDR3 protein: CASSYADRGSSPLHF
clone size: NA; V gene: TRBV28; D gene: NA; J gene: TRBJ2-3; CDR3 DNA: TGTGCCAGCAGCCCCGCCTCGCTCGGGCACGCAGATACGCAGTATTTT; CDR3 protein: CASSPASLGHADTQYF
clone size: NA; V gene: TRBV18; D gene: TRBD1; J gene: TRBJ1-1; CDR3 DNA: TGTGCCAGCTCAGCCGAGGGGACAGTCGGGGTAGCTTTCTTT; CDR3 protein: CASSAEGTVGVAFF
clone size: NA; V gene: TRBV5-1; D gene: TRBD1; J gene: TRBJ2-7; CDR3 DNA: TGCGCCAGCAGCTTGGAGGCCCTAAGACAGGGGAAAGGATACGAGCAGTACTTC; CDR3 protein: CASSLEALRQGKGYEQYF
clone size: NA; V gene: TRBV7-9; D gene: NA; J gene: TRBJ2-3; CDR3 DNA: TGTGCCAGCAGCTTATTCGGGCTTGGGGCTAGGCCAGATACGCAGTATTTT; CDR3 protein: CASSLFGLGARPDTQYF
clone size: NA; V gene: TRBV5-8; D gene: TRBD1; J gene: TRBJ1-1; CDR3 DNA: TGTGCCAGCAATCCCACAGGGGTCACTGAAGCTTTCTTT; CDR3 protein: CASNPTGVTEAFF
clone size: NA; V gene: TRBV5-1; D gene: NA; J gene: TRBJ2-7; CDR3 DNA: TGCGCCAGCAGCTCGGAGGGTTACGAGCAGTACTTC; CDR3 protein: CASSSEGYEQYF
clone size: NA; V gene: TRBV7-9; D gene: NA; J gene: TRBJ1-6; CDR3 DNA: TGTGCCAGCAGCTTGAGGGACTCCTATAATTCACCCCTCCACTTT; CDR3 protein: CASSLRDSYNSPLHF